A single sample gave rise to the 4 T cell receptor beta chains below, sequenced in a study of a mutant IDH1 vaccine in newly diagnosed glioma. The table came from immunoSEQ multiplex PCR; TCRdb's copy has only in-frame clones and leaves some out. The table includes over 30,000 clones, around nine tenths detected once. Their antigens remain unidentified. Sample time point: week 47, end of study. Vaccination comprised doses that each held 300 ug of mutant IDH1 20-mer peptide, plus topical imiquimod. The input for sequencing was PBMCs, taken from a glioma patient whose treatment included an IDH1 peptide vaccine. The source of these receptors is a woman in her thirties with glioma.

Comment on this clone: Sequence at one end of the junction differs from germline and may be a read error. V and J are TRBV7-7 and TRBJ2-1; 7 bases agree with TRBD2. The CDR3 is made up of 17 amino acids. Germline V lookup: CDR1 SSHAT, CDR2 FNYEAQ (reference sequence). The CDR3 spells CASSLAPAGSSYNEQFF. CDR3 nucleotides: TGTGCCAGCAGCCTAGCCCCAGCGGGAAGCTCCTACAATGAGCAGTTCTTC.

The rearrangement uses TRBV10-2 and TRBJ1-1, with TRBD1 matching over 11 bases. Germline V lookup: CDR1 WSHSY, CDR2 SAAADI. Trimming cost V 7 bases and J 8 bases; bases outside gene matches: 15. The CDR3 sequence is 16 residues long. CDR3 nucleotide sequence: TGCGCCAGCAAGGCTGGGACAGGGGGGACCCGCGGGGAAGCTTTCTTT. Protein product: CASKAGTGGTRGEAFF.

The chain uses TRBV5-1 and TRBJ1-2; the D gene is possibly TRBD1 (6 bases). Deletions cut 4 bases from V and 4 bases from J, with 11 bases between. The germline V gene encodes CDR1 SGHRS and CDR2 YFSETQ. CDR3 length: 13 residues. CDR3 sequence (DNA): TGCGCCAGCAGCACGGAGGGGGGCTATGGCTACACCTTC. Translated: CASSTEGGYGYTF. The full variable domain, completed using reference TRBV5-1 and TRBJ1-2, is KAGVTQTPRYLIKTRGQQVTLSCSPISGHRSVSWYQQTPGQGLQFLFEYFSETQRNKGNFPGRFSGRQFSNSRSEMNVSTLELGDSALYLCASSTEGGYGYTFGSGTRLTVV.

This clone was counted once. V usage is TRBV30 and J usage is TRBJ1-2; no clear D gene. V was pared by 3 bases and J by 5 bases, with 13 bases between. Germline assignment: CDR1 GTSNPN and CDR2 SVGIG (reference sequence). This CDR3 is built from 13 residues. The CDR3 nucleotides are TGTGCCTGGAGCGAGATGAGTGAATATGGCTACACCTTC. Its translation is CAWSEMSEYGYTF.